The clone carrying this T cell receptor beta chain was observed a handful of times. Each CDR3 protein is one row after TCRdb ran MiXCR on the 5' RACE reads. The sample includes roughly 550,000 distinct CDR3 sequences, 20% of them seen just once. This record belongs to a study of T-cell memory formation after mild COVID-19. The germline V and J ends were trimmed by 1 base and 12 bases, with 16 bases remaining between them. CDR3 length: 13 amino acids. The chain employs TRBV12-3 or TRBV12-4 and TRBJ2-7; TRBD2 might be the D (6 bases). This receptor was identified in an adult woman who had mild COVID-19 (a few samples of this study predate the infection). Cell type and time point are not known. The specimen sequenced was PBMCs or a T cell subset sorted from them (not recorded which). The CDR3 loop reads CASSLELGGFPYF. The CDR3 nucleotides read TGTGCCAGCAGTTTAGAACTCGGGGGTTTCCCGTACTTC.